This is a list of T cell receptor beta chains from one sample in a study of Ad26.COV2.S vaccination and SARS-CoV-2 variants. The data were produced by immunoSEQ multiplex PCR, yet TCRdb's version contains in-frame clones alone and is incomplete. The sample records hundreds of thousands of clones, 89% being singletons. The specimen comprised peripheral blood, sampled in a trial of Ad26.COV2.S vaccine versus placebo. The receptor set was obtained from a person aged 18-65 years who received the Ad26.COV2.S COVID-19 vaccine or a placebo. The CDR3 runs from the conserved cysteine through the conserved F or W. D genes are given only for firm matches. Rows give clone size only sometimes, using once, few, many, or a class for an expanded clone.

D gene: TRBD1; V gene: TRBV7-2; clone size: -; J gene: TRBJ2-1; CDR3 protein: CASSLRQGAVNEQFF; CDR3 DNA: TGTGCCAGCAGCTTAAGGCAGGGGGCGGTAAATGAGCAGTTCTTC
D gene: -; V gene: TRBV29-1; clone size: -; J gene: TRBJ1-2; CDR3 protein: CSDTSGYGYTF; CDR3 DNA: TGCAGCGACACCTCAGGTTATGGCTACACCTTC
D gene: -; V gene: TRBV5-4; clone size: -; J gene: TRBJ1-2; CDR3 protein: CASSFGRSVNYGYTF; CDR3 DNA: TGTGCCAGCAGCTTCGGCCGTAGTGTTAACTATGGCTACACCTTC
D gene: TRBD1; V gene: TRBV27; clone size: -; J gene: TRBJ1-5; CDR3 protein: CASSPQGANQPQHF; CDR3 DNA: TGTGCCAGCAGTCCGCAGGGGGCGAATCAGCCCCAGCATTTT
D gene: -; V gene: TRBV18; clone size: -; J gene: TRBJ2-7; CDR3 protein: CASSPGVKGLGAEQYF; CDR3 DNA: TGTGCCAGCTCACCGGGTGTAAAGGGACTCGGGGCCGAGCAGTACTTC
D gene: -; V gene: TRBV16; clone size: -; J gene: TRBJ2-7; CDR3 protein: CASSQRTGYEQYF; CDR3 DNA: TGTGCCAGCAGCCAACGGACGGGCTACGAGCAGTACTTC
D gene: -; V gene: TRBV7-3; clone size: -; J gene: TRBJ1-5; CDR3 protein: CASSPGPHSNQPQHF; CDR3 DNA: TGTGCCAGCAGCCCGGGACCGCATAGCAATCAGCCCCAGCATTTT
D gene: TRBD2; V gene: TRBV5-1; clone size: once; J gene: TRBJ2-3; CDR3 protein: CASSLAPLAGVGDTQYF; CDR3 DNA: TGCGCCAGCAGCTTGGCCCCACTAGCGGGAGTTGGAGATACGCAGTATTTT
D gene: -; V gene: TRBV28; clone size: -; J gene: TRBJ1-2; CDR3 protein: CASSFGRNYGYTF; CDR3 DNA: TGTGCCAGCAGTTTTGGGAGGAACTATGGCTACACCTTC
D gene: -; V gene: TRBV5-1; clone size: -; J gene: TRBJ1-1; CDR3 protein: CASSLDRNTEAFF; CDR3 DNA: TGCGCCAGCAGCTTGGACAGGAACACTGAAGCTTTCTTT
D gene: TRBD1; V gene: TRBV7-2; clone size: -; J gene: TRBJ1-4; CDR3 protein: CASSRFTGGREKLFF; CDR3 DNA: TGTGCCAGCAGCCGGTTTACAGGGGGCAGGGAAAAACTGTTTTTT
D gene: -; V gene: TRBV15; clone size: -; J gene: TRBJ1-2; CDR3 protein: CATSSGYGYTF; CDR3 DNA: TGTGCCACCAGCTCAGGCTATGGCTACACCTTC
D gene: TRBD1; V gene: TRBV14; clone size: -; J gene: TRBJ1-4; CDR3 protein: CASSPLGTGNEKLFF; CDR3 DNA: TGTGCCAGCAGCCCCCTCGGGACAGGGAATGAAAAACTGTTTTTT
D gene: -; V gene: TRBV7-2; clone size: -; J gene: TRBJ2-1; CDR3 protein: CASSRTATYNEQFF; CDR3 DNA: TGTGCCAGCAGCCGGACAGCAACTTACAATGAGCAGTTCTTC
D gene: TRBD1; V gene: TRBV4-1; clone size: -; J gene: TRBJ2-2; CDR3 protein: CASSRQGQGVRELFF; CDR3 DNA: TGCGCCAGCAGCCGACAGGGACAGGGTGTCCGGGAGCTGTTTTTT
D gene: TRBD1; V gene: TRBV5-8; clone size: -; J gene: TRBJ2-3; CDR3 protein: CASSLAYRTGRADTQYF; CDR3 DNA: TGTGCCAGCAGCTTGGCCTACCGGACAGGGCGGGCCGATACGCAGTATTTT
D gene: -; V gene: TRBV28; clone size: -; J gene: TRBJ2-4; CDR3 protein: CASSPFTGTGGLNGNIQYF; CDR3 DNA: TGTGCCAGCAGTCCCTTTACAGGGACGGGGGGTCTCAACGGAAACATTCAGTACTTC
D gene: -; V gene: TRBV5-6; clone size: -; J gene: TRBJ1-5; CDR3 protein: CASSSVSGDSDQPQHF; CDR3 DNA: TGTGCCAGCAGCTCGGTTTCAGGTGATAGCGATCAGCCCCAGCATTTT
D gene: -; V gene: TRBV7-3; clone size: -; J gene: TRBJ1-3; CDR3 protein: CASSAGLGATGNTIYF; CDR3 DNA: TGTGCCAGCAGCGCCGGTCTGGGGGCGACTGGAAACACCATATATTTT
D gene: TRBD1; V gene: TRBV5-5; clone size: once; J gene: TRBJ1-5; CDR3 protein: CASSLGRGLEPQHF; CDR3 DNA: TGTGCCAGCAGCTTGGGTAGGGGGCTTGAGCCCCAGCATTTT
D gene: TRBD1; V gene: TRBV11-3; clone size: -; J gene: TRBJ2-3; CDR3 protein: CASSFRQGAKDTQYF; CDR3 DNA: TGTGCCAGCAGCTTTCGACAGGGGGCAAAAGATACGCAGTATTTT
D gene: -; V gene: TRBV5-1; clone size: -; J gene: TRBJ2-6; CDR3 protein: CASSLPTTWTTSSGANVLTF; CDR3 DNA: TGCGCCAGCAGCTTGCCTACTACCTGGACGACCAGCTCTGGGGCCAACGTCCTGACTTTC
D gene: TRBD1; V gene: TRBV6-5; clone size: -; J gene: TRBJ2-3; CDR3 protein: CASRPGGFTDTQYF; CDR3 DNA: TGTGCCAGCAGACCAGGGGGATTCACAGATACGCAGTATTTT
D gene: TRBD1; V gene: TRBV5-1; clone size: -; J gene: TRBJ1-1; CDR3 protein: CASSRGTGNTEAFF; CDR3 DNA: TGCGCCAGCAGCCGGGGGACAGGGAACACTGAAGCTTTCTTT
D gene: -; V gene: TRBV6-5; clone size: -; J gene: TRBJ1-2; CDR3 protein: CASPDPAGTYGYTF; CDR3 DNA: TGTGCCAGCCCCGATCCGGCAGGGACCTATGGCTACACCTTC
D gene: -; V gene: TRBV27; clone size: -; J gene: TRBJ1-5; CDR3 protein: CASSLTGYNQPQHF; CDR3 DNA: TGTGCCAGCAGTTTGACAGGCTACAATCAGCCCCAGCATTTT
D gene: TRBD2; V gene: TRBV5-1; clone size: -; J gene: TRBJ2-1; CDR3 protein: CASSSPTGTSGPNEQFF; CDR3 DNA: TGCGCCAGCAGCTCTCCTACCGGGACTAGCGGTCCCAATGAGCAGTTCTTC
D gene: -; V gene: TRBV20-1; clone size: -; J gene: TRBJ2-5; CDR3 protein: CSARPLETQYF; CDR3 DNA: TGCAGTGCTAGACCGCTGGAGACCCAGTACTTC
D gene: TRBD2; V gene: TRBV9; clone size: -; J gene: TRBJ2-4; CDR3 protein: CASSGRREGRSNIQYF; CDR3 DNA: TGTGCCAGCAGCGGGCGGCGGGAGGGCCGATCGAACATTCAGTACTTC
D gene: -; V gene: TRBV27; clone size: -; J gene: TRBJ1-6; CDR3 protein: CASRRSGAGLYNSPLHF; CDR3 DNA: TGTGCCAGCAGAAGATCGGGTGCGGGGCTCTATAATTCACCCCTCCACTTT
D gene: -; V gene: TRBV20-1; clone size: -; J gene: TRBJ1-2; CDR3 protein: CRAAGSYGYTF; CDR3 DNA: TGCAGGGCTGCAGGGTCCTATGGCTACACCTTC
D gene: -; V gene: TRBV5-1; clone size: -; J gene: TRBJ2-7; CDR3 protein: CASSLTGGITYEQYF; CDR3 DNA: TGCGCCAGCAGCTTGACAGGAGGTATAACCTACGAGCAGTACTTC
D gene: -; V gene: TRBV19; clone size: few; J gene: TRBJ2-2; CDR3 protein: CASKPGPAATGELFF; CDR3 DNA: TGTGCCAGTAAGCCGGGACCAGCAGCAACCGGGGAGCTGTTTTTT
D gene: TRBD2; V gene: TRBV28; clone size: -; J gene: TRBJ2-5; CDR3 protein: CASSFRLAETQYF; CDR3 DNA: TGTGCCAGCAGTTTTAGACTAGCTGAGACCCAGTACTTC
D gene: -; V gene: TRBV7-2; clone size: few; J gene: TRBJ1-5; CDR3 protein: CASSYNLAGQPQHF; CDR3 DNA: TGTGCCAGCAGCTACAATCTTGCGGGGCAGCCCCAGCATTTT
D gene: -; V gene: TRBV28; clone size: -; J gene: TRBJ1-1; CDR3 protein: CASSSVGHTMNTEAFF; CDR3 DNA: TGTGCCAGCAGTTCCGTGGGACACACCATGAACACTGAAGCTTTCTTT
D gene: TRBD2; V gene: TRBV7-2; clone size: once; J gene: TRBJ2-5; CDR3 protein: CASSLQPPGLTHF; CDR3 DNA: TGTGCCAGCAGCTTACAACCTCCGGGACTAACACACTTC
D gene: -; V gene: TRBV23-1; clone size: -; J gene: TRBJ1-5; CDR3 protein: CASSQESLKGNQPQHF; CDR3 DNA: TGCGCCAGCAGTCAAGAGAGCCTGAAGGGCAATCAGCCCCAGCATTTT
D gene: -; V gene: TRBV5-3; clone size: -; J gene: TRBJ2-1; CDR3 protein: CARRFRGQHNEQFF; CDR3 DNA: TGTGCCAGACGGTTCAGGGGCCAACATAATGAGCAGTTCTTC
D gene: TRBD1; V gene: TRBV20-1; clone size: -; J gene: TRBJ1-2; CDR3 protein: CSASGNRGYGYTF; CDR3 DNA: TGCAGTGCTAGTGGGAACAGGGGGTATGGCTACACCTTC